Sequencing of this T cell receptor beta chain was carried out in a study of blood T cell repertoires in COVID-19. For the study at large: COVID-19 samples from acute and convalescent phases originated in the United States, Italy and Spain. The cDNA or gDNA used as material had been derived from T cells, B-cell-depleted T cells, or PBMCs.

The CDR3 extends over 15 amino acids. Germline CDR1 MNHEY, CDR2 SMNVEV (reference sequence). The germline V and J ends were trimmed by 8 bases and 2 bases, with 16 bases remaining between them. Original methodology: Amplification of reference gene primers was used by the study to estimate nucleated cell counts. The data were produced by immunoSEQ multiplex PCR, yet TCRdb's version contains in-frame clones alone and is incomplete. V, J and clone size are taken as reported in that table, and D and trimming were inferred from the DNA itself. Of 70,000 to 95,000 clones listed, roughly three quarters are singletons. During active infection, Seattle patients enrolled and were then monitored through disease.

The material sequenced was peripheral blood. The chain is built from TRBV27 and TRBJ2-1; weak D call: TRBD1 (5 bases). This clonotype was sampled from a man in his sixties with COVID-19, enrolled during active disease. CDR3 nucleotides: TGTGCCAGCGCTTGGGGCCCTCGACCCTACAATGAGCAGTTCTTC. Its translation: CASAWGPRPYNEQFF.